These T cell receptor beta chains were read from a single sample in a study of T cells in Graves' hyperthyroidism and ophthalmopathy. MiXCR, run by TCRdb on the multiplex PCR reads, gives a single entry per CDR3 protein. The sample holds 300,000 or so distinct CDR3 sequences; roughly a fifth are singletons and the top ten take under 55%. Sequencing was performed on blood. The receptor source for this set is a woman between 50 and 59 years old with Graves' hyperthyroidism. Each CDR3 is given with its conserved first and last residue. The D gene is left open where the match is weak. Expanded clones are given a class, and other clones once, few, many or no size at all.

>many|TRBV3-1|TRBJ2-5|-|12
TGTGCCAGCAGCCACGGGGAAAAGACCCAGTACTTC
CASSHGEKTQYF
>few|TRBV19|TRBJ2-3|-|19
TGTGCCAGTAGTATAATTGGACGCAGGTCCTTTACTAGCACAGATACGCAGTATTTT
CASSIIGRRSFTSTDTQYF
>many|TRBV24-1|TRBJ2-1|TRBD2|15
TGTGCCACCAGTGGACCCCGGCTAGCGGGCAATGAGCAGTTCTTC
CATSGPRLAGNEQFF
>many|TRBV29-1|TRBJ2-6|-|16
TGCAGCGTCCGTTGGGGCACTTCTTCTGGGGCCAACGTCCTGACTTTC
CSVRWGTSSGANVLTF
>many|TRBV28|TRBJ2-3|-|16
TGTGCCAGCAGTGCCCCTAGAGCGGAGAGCACAGATACGCAGTATTTT
CASSAPRAESTDTQYF
>-|TRBV5-1|TRBJ2-2|TRBD2|15
TGCGCCAGCAGCTTGCGACTAGCGGGGGCCGGGGAGCTGTTTTTT
CASSLRLAGAGELFF
>many|TRBV15|TRBJ2-1|TRBD1|18
TGTGCCACCAGCAGAGATTTTGTATCGGGACAGGGCTTTGGTGAGCAGTTCTTC
CATSRDFVSGQGFGEQFF
>many|TRBV20-1|TRBJ1-5|-|13
TGCAGTGCTAAAAGGCAGGGTGGTCAGCCCCAGCATTTT
CSAKRQGGQPQHF
>-|TRBV15|TRBJ1-6|TRBD1|18
TGTGCCACCAGCAGACTAGGACAGGGTCCTACCTATAATTCACCCCTCCACTTT
CATSRLGQGPTYNSPLHF
>many|TRBV30|TRBJ1-1|-|13
TGTGCCTGGGCCCCGGTGGGGGGAACTGAAGCTTTCTTT
CAWAPVGGTEAFF
>-|TRBV5-1|TRBJ1-1|TRBD1|18
TGCGCCAGCAGCCGAGCCCGGGACAGGGGGTTACAGAACACTGAAGCTTTCTTT
CASSRARDRGLQNTEAFF
>many|TRBV20-1|TRBJ2-3|-|11
TGCAGTGCTAGACACACAGATACGCAGTATTTT
CSARHTDTQYF
>many|TRBV7-8|TRBJ2-4|TRBD2|18
TGTGCCAGCAGCTTCGGCCATCCGGGACTAGAAGCCAAAAACATTCAGTACTTC
CASSFGHPGLEAKNIQYF
>-|TRBV7-3|TRBJ2-2|TRBD1|14
TGTGCCAGCAGCGACACAGGGGGAACCGGGGAGCTGTTTTTT
CASSDTGGTGELFF
>few|TRBV28|TRBJ1-2|TRBD1|13
TGTGCCAGCAGTTCCTGGGACAGGGGTGGCTACACCTTC
CASSSWDRGGYTF
>many|TRBV5-1|TRBJ2-7|TRBD1|16
TGCGCCAGCAGCTTGGCCGGAACGGGACAGGGCTACGAGCAGTACTTC
CASSLAGTGQGYEQYF
>-|TRBV7-9|TRBJ2-1|-|16
TGTGCCAGCAGCTTAGCGGGGGCCTTTAGTTTTCATGAGCAGTTCTTC
CASSLAGAFSFHEQFF
>-|TRBV7-7|TRBJ2-5|TRBD1|14
TGTGCTAGCAGCTTAGCAGGGGGCTGGGAGACCCAGTACTTC
CASSLAGGWETQYF
>many|TRBV10-3|TRBJ2-7|-|12
TGTGCCGTAACCCGGGACAACTACGAGCAGTACTTC
CAVTRDNYEQYF
>-|TRBV18|TRBJ1-2|-|13
TGTGCCAGCTCACCAAACAGGGAGGCTGGCTACACCTTC
CASSPNREAGYTF
>-|TRBV4-1|TRBJ2-7|TRBD2|15
TGCGCCAGCAGCCAAGGAGAAGCGGGAACCTACGAGCAGTACTTC
CASSQGEAGTYEQYF
>-|TRBV19|TRBJ2-7|-|13
TGTGCCAGTAGTAAGGACACCTCCTACGAGCAGTACTTC
CASSKDTSYEQYF
>few|TRBV19|TRBJ1-6|-|14
TGTGCCAGTAGTGCCCTGGAAAGAGGATCACCCCTCCACTTT
CASSALERGSPLHF
>few|TRBV28|TRBJ2-7|-|15
TGTGCCAGCAGTCCCCTCTACGGGGCCTCCTACGAGCAGTACTTC
CASSPLYGASYEQYF
>many|TRBV6-1|TRBJ1-6|-|16
TGTGCCAGCAGTGAAGGGCGGATTAGCGGAAATTCACCCCTCCACTTT
CASSEGRISGNSPLHF
>many|TRBV5-8|TRBJ1-4|-|14
TGTGCCAGCAGCTTGGAACTGAATAATGAAAAACTGTTTTTT
CASSLELNNEKLFF
>-|TRBV19|TRBJ2-7|TRBD2|14
TGTGCCAGTAGTATAGTCGGGACTAGCGTAGAGCAGTACTTC
CASSIVGTSVEQYF
>many|TRBV7-2|TRBJ2-4|-|16
TGTGCCAGCAGCCGCCAGGGCACCTTAGCCAAAAACATTCAGTACTTC
CASSRQGTLAKNIQYF
>many|TRBV5-1|TRBJ1-1|-|12
TGCGCCAGCAGCCGAGATGGTTCTGAAGCTTTCTTT
CASSRDGSEAFF
>-|TRBV4-3|TRBJ2-2|TRBD2|18
TGCGCCAGCAGCCCTCGGACTAGCGGGGCCCTTGACACCGGGGAGCTGTTTTTT
CASSPRTSGALDTGELFF
>many|TRBV6-2/TRBV6-3|TRBJ2-2|-|16
TGTGCCAGCAGTCCGGACGGGCAAGCTAACACCGGGGAGCTGTTTTTT
CASSPDGQANTGELFF
>many|TRBV28|TRBJ2-1|-|15
TGTGCCAGCAGTTTATCGACCGACTCCTACAATGAGCAGTTCTTC
CASSLSTDSYNEQFF
>many|TRBV28|TRBJ2-1|-|12
TGTGCCAGCAGCCCGCTGGGCAGGCAGCAGTTCTTC
CASSPLGRQQFF
>many|TRBV11-2|TRBJ2-3|TRBD2|18
TGTGCCAGCAACCATGGGACTAGCGGGATTGCGGCTACAGATACGCAGTATTTT
CASNHGTSGIAATDTQYF
>few|TRBV18|TRBJ2-7|-|16
TGTGCCAGCTCACCCCCCGGGACGGAAAGCTCCTACGAGCAGTACTTC
CASSPPGTESSYEQYF
>many|TRBV28|TRBJ2-1|TRBD2|19
TGTGCCAGCAGTTTCCCGGGACTAAGTCGGGGGAATCGGCCGAATGAGCAGTTCTTC
CASSFPGLSRGNRPNEQFF
>-|TRBV7-9|TRBJ2-6|-|17
TGTGCCAGCAGCTTAAAGGGGACGGCATCTGGGGCCAACGTCCTGACTTTC
CASSLKGTASGANVLTF
>-|TRBV10-2|TRBJ2-3|TRBD1|16
TGCGCCAGCAGTACGACAGGGTCAGGGCACACAGATACGCAGTATTTT
CASSTTGSGHTDTQYF
>-|TRBV20-1|TRBJ2-1|-|11
TGCAGTGTTGAGGACTACAATGAGCAGTTCTTC
CSVEDYNEQFF
>many|TRBV20-1|TRBJ1-6|-|13
TGCAGTGCTAGAGGGGCGGGAAATTCACCCCTCCACTTT
CSARGAGNSPLHF
>-|TRBV7-2|TRBJ2-6|-|16
TGTGCCAGCAGCTTACTTGGAGGGACTGGGGCCAACGTCCTGACTTTC
CASSLLGGTGANVLTF
>-|TRBV7-2|TRBJ1-2|-|15
TGTGCCAGCAGCTTAAGCCAGATGGAGGGTTATGGCTACACCTTC
CASSLSQMEGYGYTF
>-|TRBV10-3|TRBJ2-3|-|13
TGTGCCATCAGTGAGCACCCCACAGATACGCAGTATTTT
CAISEHPTDTQYF
>few|TRBV28|TRBJ2-6|-|16
TGTGCCACCCTTCAGGATCAGTCAGCAGGGGCCAACGTCCTGACTTTC
CATLQDQSAGANVLTF
>many|TRBV29-1|TRBJ2-3|-|14
TGCAGCGTTGAACGTAATGAGGACCCAGATACGCAGTATTTT
CSVERNEDPDTQYF
>-|TRBV29-1|TRBJ1-2|-|11
TGCAGCGTTGCAGGGGATGGAGGCTACACCTTC
CSVAGDGGYTF
>many|TRBV7-6|TRBJ2-3|-|16
TGTGCCAGCAGCTTAGGGGCCGGGGGGCTTGCAGATACGCAGTATTTT
CASSLGAGGLADTQYF
>many|TRBV2|TRBJ2-7|-|14
TGTGCCAGCGGATCGGCGGGGAGCTCCTACGAGCAGTACTTC
CASGSAGSSYEQYF
>-|TRBV5-1|TRBJ1-2|-|13
TGCGCCAGCAGCTTTGATTCTAACTATGGCTACACCTTC
CASSFDSNYGYTF
>-|TRBV7-8|TRBJ2-7|-|13
TGTGCCAGCAGCTTAGTTGGGGGGAGCGAGCAGTACTTC
CASSLVGGSEQYF
>many|TRBV10-3|TRBJ2-7|TRBD2|14
TGTGCCATCAGTGGTGCGGGAGGCCAACCTTGGCAGTACTTC
CAISGAGGQPWQYF
>-|TRBV25-1|TRBJ2-3|TRBD2|17
TGTGCCAGCATTCCCGTGGCTAGCGGGACAAACACAGATACGCAGTATTTT
CASIPVASGTNTDTQYF
>-|TRBV6-2/TRBV6-3|TRBJ2-4|TRBD1|16
TGTGCCAGCAGTTACCCTCCGGGACAGGGGGTGAACATTCAGTACTTC
CASSYPPGQGVNIQYF
>many|TRBV11-3|TRBJ1-1|-|13
TGTGCCGTCCAGAGGGGAACATGGGATGAAGCTTTCTTT
CAVQRGTWDEAFF
>many|TRBV7-3|TRBJ2-2|TRBD2|15
TGTGCCAGCAGCAAGGGACTAGTAGGCACCGGGGAGCTGTTTTTT
CASSKGLVGTGELFF
>many|TRBV29-1|TRBJ1-2|-|13
TGCAGCGTTGAAGGGACGGTCAACTATGGCTACACCTTC
CSVEGTVNYGYTF